What follows are 11 T cell receptor beta chains derived from one specimen sequenced in a study of blood T cell repertoires in COVID-19. Sequencing used immunoSEQ multiplex PCR; TCRdb keeps in-frame clones, though not all of them. The data hold approximately 210,000 clones, with about nine tenths observed a single time. The source material was PBMCs or T cells enriched from blood (not recorded which). These receptors all come from a man aged 25-45 years in a cohort exposed to, infected with or recovered from COVID-19 (not recorded which).

The gene calls are TRBV27 and TRBJ2-3; possibly TRBD2 for D (6 bases). Germline assignment: CDR1 MNHEY and CDR2 SMNVEV (reference sequence). CDR3 length: 16 amino acids. V gave up 6 bases and J gave up 0 bases, with 16 bases separating them. The CDR3 DNA is TGTGCCAGCAGCCCGTGGGGGGTCGACAGCACAGATACGCAGTATTTT. The encoded protein is CASSPWGVDSTDTQYF.

This chain connects TRBV7-8 to TRBJ2-2, with 11 positions matching TRBD2. The germline CDR1 and CDR2 sequences are SGHVS and FQNEAQ. The CDR3 has 17 amino acids. V was clipped by 8 bases and J by 3 bases; unmatched bases: 11. CDR3 residues: CASQLFGTSGYTGELFF. CDR3 DNA sequence: TGTGCCAGCCAGCTCTTCGGGACTAGCGGATACACCGGGGAGCTGTTTTTT.

The chain couples TRBV6-5 to TRBJ2-3; TRBD1 matches 7 bases. The V gene's germline CDR1 is MNHEY and CDR2 SVGAGI. The CDR3 length is 15 residues. Trimming at V came to 2 bases and at J to 3 bases, leaving 5 bases not matched to a gene. The DNA of the CDR3 is TGTGCCAGCAGTTACGATTTGGGACAGACAGATACGCAGTATTTT. Protein product: CASSYDLGQTDTQYF.

The V gene is TRBV9, the J gene TRBJ2-1; D is possibly TRBD2 (5 bases). V lost 2 bases to trimming and J lost 0 bases, with 12 bases between them. Per germline, CDR1 SGDLS and CDR2 YYNGEE. This CDR3 contains 16 residues. The CDR3 bases are TGTGCCAGCAGCGTGAAAGCGGTTAGCTCCTACAATGAGCAGTTCTTC. Its translation: CASSVKAVSSYNEQFF.

The CDR3 loop reads CASSFSQGRYGYTF. CDR3 coding DNA: TGTGCCAGCAGCTTCTCGCAGGGGAGATATGGCTACACCTTC. The rearrangement joins TRBV5-6 to TRBJ1-2, with a possible D match to TRBD1 (6 bases). This CDR3 is built from 14 residues. Germline V CDR1 and CDR2: SGHDT, YYEEEE. Trimming cost V 2 bases and J 5 bases, with 13 bases left between them.

V usage is TRBV2 and J usage is TRBJ1-1; D may be TRBD1 (6 bases). Germline-derived CDR1 and CDR2 are SNHLY and FYNNEI. This CDR3 is 14 amino acids long. Trimming left V 6 bases short and J 11 bases short, with 22 bases between. The CDR3 sequence: CASRRRGGQFPAFF. CDR3 DNA sequence: TGTGCCAGCAGGCGCCGCGGCGGACAGTTTCCGGCTTTCTTT.

The chain uses TRBV7-3 and TRBJ2-2; maybe TRBD2 (6 bases). Germline V lookup: CDR1 SGHTA, CDR2 FQGTGA. The CDR3 runs to 16 residues. V lost 5 bases, J lost 1 base, and 14 bases lay in between. The CDR3 nucleotides are TGTGCCAGCAGCCCTGGAGGGTCCAGGAACACCGGGGAGCTGTTTTTT. Encoded protein: CASSPGGSRNTGELFF.

V usage is TRBV10-3 and J usage is TRBJ1-4; 11 nucleotides line up with TRBD1. The CDR3 loop spans 15 amino acids. Germline-derived CDR1 and CDR2 are ENHRY and SYGVKD. Trimming at V came to 0 bases and at J to 8 bases, leaving 2 bases not matched to a gene. The CDR3 bases are TGTGCCATCAGTGAGTCGGACAGGGGGCTAGAAAAACTGTTTTTT. Translating it yields CAISESDRGLEKLFF.

This clone was seen a single time. This sequence joins TRBV5-1 and TRBJ1-2; D is perhaps TRBD1 (5 bases). Germline CDR1 reads SGHRS; CDR2 reads YFSETQ. This CDR3 has 16 residues. Trimming left V 0 bases short and J 3 bases short, with 15 bases between. The CDR3 DNA reads TGCGCCAGCAGCTTGGTGGCTACGATAGGGGACTATGGCTACACCTTC. This translates into CASSLVATIGDYGYTF. Together with reference TRBV5-1 and TRBJ1-2, the CDR3 gives the full variable domain: KAGVTQTPRYLIKTRGQQVTLSCSPISGHRSVSWYQQTPGQGLQFLFEYFSETQRNKGNFPGRFSGRQFSNSRSEMNVSTLELGDSALYLCASSLVATIGDYGYTFGSGTRLTVV.

This chain uses TRBV2 with TRBJ1-5, with TRBD1 matching 7 bases. Trimming removed 3 bases from V and 6 bases from J; junction bases left unmatched: 8. This CDR3 has 15 amino acids. Germline lookup yields CDR1 SNHLY and CDR2 FYNNEI. The CDR3 bases are TGTGCCAGCAGTGACGGACAGGCTGTGATTCAGCCCCAGCATTTT. Protein sequence: CASSDGQAVIQPQHF. Variable domain in full (rest from reference TRBV2 and TRBJ1-5): EPEVTQTPSHQVTQMGQEVILRCVPISNHLYFYWYRQILGQKVEFLVSFYNNEISEKSEIFDDQFSVERPDGSNFTLKIRSTKLEDSAMYFCASSDGQAVIQPQHFGDGTRLSIL.

This chain uses TRBV28 with TRBJ2-6, with D possibly being TRBD1 (6 bases). The ends were cut back, 6 bases at V and 0 bases at J, with 12 bases in the middle. Per germline, CDR1 MDHEN and CDR2 SYDVKM. The CDR3 length is 16 residues. The CDR3 bases are TGTGCCAGCAGCCTCAGGGGCCTCTCTGGGGCCAACGTCCTGACTTTC. Residues: CASSLRGLSGANVLTF.